This T cell receptor beta chain was recovered during a study of shared clonotypes between healthy human individuals. Study-wide findings and caveats: Shared clonotypes: roughly 4.7% naive CD4, about 3.5% naive CD8, 2.3% memory CD4, more than 0.3% memory CD8.

This clone was seen a few times. Antigen: not known. Germline V gene data show CDR1 as LGHNA and CDR2 as YNFKEQ. V was cut by 1 base and J by 4 bases, with 16 bases left in between. The CDR3 consists of 16 residues. Assay execution proceeded at the deep level. Clones were sequenced by immunoSEQ multiplex PCR, and TCRdb holds only the in-frame ones, with some missing. The repertoire holds roughly 2.1 million clones, with about 93% as singletons. Terminally differentiated effector memory CD45RA+ cells were excluded from the naive CD8 cells, which were CD45RO-negative and positively selected for CCR7. This TCR came from a man between 18 and 35 years old in good health. Some clones in this sample may be carry-over from other donors' samples. V usage is TRBV4-2 and J usage is TRBJ1-1; maybe TRBD1 (5 bases). Sequenced input: naive CD8+ T cells from PBMCs. CDR3 bases: TGTGCCAGCAGCCAAGGATTCGGGCAGGGACTCACTGAAGCTTTCTTT. It translates to CASSQGFGQGLTEAFF.